These 7 T cell receptor beta chains were sequenced from one sample in a study of blood T cell repertoires in COVID-19. TCRdb's table, derived via immunoSEQ multiplex PCR, lists solely in-frame clones and lacks some. The table has 100,000 to 150,000 clones, under 90% seen once. Sequenced input: PBMCs or T cells enriched from blood (not recorded which). Receptor source: a man aged 40-55 years with acute COVID-19.

The chain combines TRBV2 with TRBJ2-3, with 7 bases fitting TRBD2. The germline CDR1 and CDR2 sequences are SNHLY and FYNNEI. Germline trimming cut 6 bases from V and 2 bases from J; bases unmatched to any gene: 8. CDR3 length: 15 amino acids. The CDR3 DNA reads TGTGCCAGCAGACCGGGGACTACCTCCACAGATACGCAGTATTTT. It specifies CASRPGTTSTDTQYF.

The count of this clone is one. The gene calls are TRBV30 and TRBJ1-4; tentative D call: TRBD1 (5 bases). This CDR3 is 13 amino acids long. Trimming pared 5 bases from V and 1 base from J, leaving 8 bases between. Germline V lookup: CDR1 GTSNPN, CDR2 SVGIG (reference sequence). The CDR3 spells CAWCRETNEKLFF. For the CDR3, the DNA is TGTGCCTGGTGCAGGGAAACTAATGAAAAACTGTTTTTT.

The J gene is TRBJ2-5, the V gene TRBV4-2, with 14 bases identical to TRBD2. Germline V gene lookup returns CDR1 LGHNA and CDR2 YNFKEQ. The CDR3 consists of 17 residues. Losses at the gene ends were 4 bases for V and 4 bases for J; bases not matched to a gene: 8. CDR3 residues: CASSRGLAGVKGETQYF. Here the CDR3 DNA reads TGTGCCAGCAGCCGGGGACTAGCGGGAGTAAAGGGAGAGACCCAGTACTTC.

The J gene is TRBJ2-5, the V gene TRBV7-3, with 10 bases that match TRBD2. CDR1 and CDR2 (germline): SGHTA, FQGTGA. The V and J ends lost 4 bases and 4 bases, in that order; junction bases with no gene match: 6. This CDR3 has 15 amino acids. This CDR3 reads CASSSGGLARETQYF. For the CDR3, the DNA is TGTGCCAGCAGCTCGGGGGGACTAGCGAGAGAGACCCAGTACTTC.

The chain joins TRBV3-1 (or the pseudogene TRBV3-2) to TRBJ2-3; no reliable D call. The CDR3 contains 13 residues. In germline, CDR1 is LGHDT, CDR2 YNNKEL (reference sequence). V was clipped by 2 bases and J by 0 bases, with 3 bases between them. CDR3 residues: CASSQTSTDTQYF. CDR3 DNA sequence: TGTGCCAGCAGCCAAACTAGCACAGATACGCAGTATTTT.

The chain couples TRBV24-1 to TRBJ1-2; 10 bases fit TRBD1. The CDR3 spans 15 residues. In germline, CDR1 is KGHDR, CDR2 SFDVKD. The V segment lost 4 bases and the J segment 4 bases; nucleotides outside the gene matches: 5. The CDR3 loop is CATSDPGQGIYGYTF. CDR3 coding DNA: TGTGCCACCAGTGACCCGGGACAGGGGATCTATGGCTACACCTTC.

The chain carries TRBV13 and TRBJ1-3; a weak D match, TRBD1 (5 bases). The V end was cut by 1 base, the J end by 1 base, with 11 bases between. Germline V gene data show CDR1 as PRHDT and CDR2 as FYEKMQ (reference sequence). The CDR3 sequence is 16 residues long. The CDR3, as DNA: TGTGCCAGCAGCTTAGTGTCAGGGTCATCTGGAAACACCATATATTTT. It specifies CASSLVSGSSGNTIYF.